These T cell receptor beta chains were read from a single sample in a study of blood T cell repertoires in COVID-19. TCRdb keeps only in-frame clones here, not all; method: immunoSEQ multiplex PCR. The sample lists about 210,000 clones, approximately 80% occurring once. Material for sequencing was PBMCs or T cells enriched from blood (not recorded which). Source of these receptors: a man aged 30 to 45 with acute COVID-19. Both conserved end residues are part of each CDR3. The order of the fields is D gene, V gene, J gene, clone size, CDR3 protein, CDR3 DNA. D genes are given only for firm matches. Size is omitted from some rows. Given values are once, few, many or a class for expanded clones.

TRBD2	TRBV3-1/TRBV3-2	TRBJ2-1	NA	CASSQWTSGGRNEQFF	TGTGCCAGCAGCCAGTGGACTAGCGGGGGGAGGAATGAGCAGTTCTTC
TRBD1	TRBV11-2	TRBJ2-7	NA	CASSLDVWDRGQDYEQYF	TGTGCCAGCAGCTTAGATGTTTGGGACAGGGGACAGGACTACGAGCAGTACTTC
NA	TRBV11-2	TRBJ2-7	NA	CASSLAGGAFSEQYF	TGTGCCAGCAGCTTAGCTGGGGGCGCCTTCTCCGAGCAGTACTTC
NA	TRBV3-1/TRBV3-2	TRBJ2-2	NA	CASSPPRNTGELFF	TGTGCCAGCAGTCCTCCCCGGAACACCGGGGAGCTGTTTTTT
NA	TRBV19	TRBJ1-6	NA	CASSIGSGGVKNSPLHF	TGTGCCAGTAGTATAGGCTCGGGGGGGGTAAAGAATTCACCCCTCCACTTT
NA	TRBV6-5	TRBJ2-7	NA	CASQDFPTDEQYF	TGTGCCAGCCAGGATTTCCCGACGGACGAGCAGTACTTC
NA	TRBV28	TRBJ2-1	NA	CASSLRGLPGNEQFF	TGTGCCAGCAGTTTAAGGGGACTCCCAGGGAATGAGCAGTTCTTC
NA	TRBV5-1	TRBJ1-1	few	CASSREDRGGTEAFF	TGCGCCAGCAGCAGAGAGGACAGAGGAGGCACTGAAGCTTTCTTT
TRBD2	TRBV29-1	TRBJ2-7	NA	CSVEAAPTSGPTYEQYF	TGCAGCGTTGAAGCTGCGCCGACTAGCGGGCCTACGTACGAGCAGTACTTC
NA	TRBV28	TRBJ1-2	NA	CASSPTLGRNYGYTF	TGTGCCAGCAGCCCAACTCTAGGCAGAAACTATGGCTACACCTTC
TRBD1	TRBV4-1	TRBJ1-2	NA	CASSQRTGGSGYTF	TGCGCCAGCAGCCAGAGGACAGGTGGTAGTGGCTACACCTTC
TRBD1	TRBV5-1	TRBJ2-3	NA	CASSFGGQGARDTQYF	TGCGCCAGCAGCTTTGGGGGACAGGGGGCGAGGGATACGCAGTATTTT
NA	TRBV21-1	TRBJ2-1	NA	CASSKIRLAAYNEQFF	TGTGCCAGCAGCAAAATAAGGCTAGCGGCATACAATGAGCAGTTCTTC
NA	TRBV27	TRBJ1-4	NA	CASSLWGGNEKLFF	TGTGCCAGCAGTTTATGGGGGGGTAATGAAAAACTGTTTTTT
TRBD1	TRBV9	TRBJ1-5	NA	CASSEGQGFSQPQHF	TGTGCCAGCAGCGAGGGACAGGGATTTAGTCAGCCCCAGCATTTT
NA	TRBV5-4	TRBJ2-5	NA	CASSFLGRDTHGETQYF	TGTGCCAGCAGCTTTCTCGGCCGGGACACTCACGGAGAGACCCAGTACTTC
TRBD1	TRBV2	TRBJ1-5	NA	CASSPVTGGNQPQHF	TGTGCCAGCAGCCCGGTTACAGGGGGCAATCAGCCCCAGCATTTT
TRBD2	TRBV6-4	TRBJ2-1	NA	CASSGLAGGPNEQFF	TGTGCCAGCAGTGGACTAGCGGGGGGCCCCAATGAGCAGTTCTTC
TRBD1	TRBV24-1	TRBJ1-2	NA	CATSEGQGALGSYGYTF	TGTGCCACCAGTGAAGGACAGGGGGCGTTGGGTAGCTATGGCTACACCTTC
TRBD1	TRBV10-3	TRBJ1-1	once	CAISEGQANTEAFF	TGTGCCATCAGTGAAGGACAGGCGAACACTGAAGCTTTCTTT
TRBD1	TRBV5-4	TRBJ2-3	NA	CASSAGTGGTDTQYF	TGTGCCAGCAGCGCCGGGACAGGGGGCACAGATACGCAGTATTTT
NA	TRBV5-1	TRBJ2-7	NA	CASSLEGVRVAYEQYF	TGCGCCAGCAGCTTGGAGGGAGTAAGGGTAGCCTACGAGCAGTACTTC
NA	TRBV6-5	TRBJ2-7	NA	CASSRKELDEQYF	TGTGCCAGCAGTCGGAAGGAGCTAGACGAGCAGTACTTC
NA	TRBV7-9	TRBJ2-2	NA	CASSFTEGELFF	TGTGCCAGCAGCTTTACGGAGGGGGAGCTGTTTTTT
NA	TRBV2	TRBJ2-7	NA	CASSEFVNPYEQYF	TGTGCCAGCAGTGAATTCGTTAATCCCTACGAGCAGTACTTC
NA	TRBV7-6	TRBJ2-1	NA	CASSPGTSHEQFF	TGTGCCAGCAGCCCAGGGACATCACATGAGCAGTTCTTC
NA	TRBV2	TRBJ2-7	NA	CASLRGEQYF	TGTGCCAGTCTCAGGGGCGAGCAGTACTTC
NA	TRBV19	TRBJ1-2	NA	CATSGVGGSYGYTF	TGTGCCACCTCAGGTGTAGGGGGTTCCTATGGCTACACCTTC
NA	TRBV5-1	TRBJ2-2	NA	CASSLGTDTGELFF	TGCGCCAGCAGCTTGGGGACAGACACCGGGGAGCTGTTTTTT
TRBD1	TRBV5-1	TRBJ2-7	NA	CASSAITGTGAEQYF	TGCGCCAGCAGCGCAATAACCGGGACAGGGGCCGAGCAGTACTTC
NA	TRBV7-6	TRBJ2-6	NA	CASSLATGFFSGANVLTF	TGTGCCAGCAGCTTAGCAACAGGCTTCTTCTCTGGGGCCAACGTCCTGACTTTC
TRBD1	TRBV6-1	TRBJ2-5	few	CASSEALRGPQETQYF	TGTGCCAGCAGTGAAGCCCTGAGGGGGCCGCAAGAGACCCAGTACTTC
TRBD1	TRBV10-3	TRBJ2-7	NA	CAISEPGQGSSYEQYF	TGTGCCATCAGTGAGCCGGGACAGGGGTCCTCCTACGAGCAGTACTTC
NA	TRBV10-2	TRBJ1-3	once	CASSEQAGNTIYF	TGCGCCAGCAGTGAGCAGGCTGGAAACACCATATATTTT
NA	TRBV18	TRBJ2-2	NA	CASSLGVTGELFF	TGTGCCAGCTCACTGGGAGTCACCGGGGAGCTGTTTTTT
NA	TRBV30	TRBJ1-3	NA	CASSALGRGSGNTIYF	TGTGCCTCCTCTGCTCTCGGGAGGGGTAGTGGAAACACCATATATTTT
TRBD1	TRBV10-3	TRBJ2-1	once	CASGGTDTTLDEQFF	TGTGCCAGCGGTGGGACAGACACGACTTTGGATGAGCAGTTCTTC
NA	TRBV5-1	TRBJ1-1	NA	CASTGRENTEAFF	TGCGCCAGCACAGGACGGGAGAACACTGAAGCTTTCTTT
NA	TRBV11-2	TRBJ1-3	NA	CASSPLRQLSGNTIYF	TGTGCCAGCAGCCCACTTCGACAGCTCTCTGGAAACACCATATATTTT
NA	TRBV27	TRBJ1-1	NA	CASSLTGMNTEAFF	TGTGCCAGCAGTCTAACAGGTATGAACACTGAAGCTTTCTTT
NA	TRBV2	TRBJ2-3	NA	CASSEPSADTQYF	TGTGCCAGCAGTGAGCCTTCAGCAGATACGCAGTATTTT
NA	TRBV19	TRBJ2-3	NA	CASSIRLGASDTQYF	TGTGCCAGTAGTATTCGACTAGGGGCATCAGATACGCAGTATTTT
TRBD1	TRBV12-3/TRBV12-4	TRBJ2-2	NA	CASTKQGPGELFF	TGTGCCAGCACCAAACAGGGGCCCGGGGAGCTGTTTTTT
TRBD2	TRBV27	TRBJ2-2	NA	CASSPSAGGAGELFF	TGTGCCAGCAGTCCCTCCGCCGGGGGGGCAGGGGAGCTGTTTTTT
NA	TRBV21-1	TRBJ1-5	NA	CASRPQTEAGLVFQPQHF	TGTGCCAGCAGGCCCCAGACGGAGGCCGGGCTGGTTTTTCAGCCCCAGCATTTT
NA	TRBV5-4	TRBJ1-2	NA	CASSLGYSGVDNYGYTF	TGTGCCAGCAGCTTGGGGTACTCGGGGGTGGATAACTATGGCTACACCTTC
TRBD1	TRBV5-5	TRBJ1-6	few	CASSLDRGSYNSPLHF	TGTGCCAGCAGCCTGGACAGGGGGTCCTATAATTCACCCCTCCACTTT